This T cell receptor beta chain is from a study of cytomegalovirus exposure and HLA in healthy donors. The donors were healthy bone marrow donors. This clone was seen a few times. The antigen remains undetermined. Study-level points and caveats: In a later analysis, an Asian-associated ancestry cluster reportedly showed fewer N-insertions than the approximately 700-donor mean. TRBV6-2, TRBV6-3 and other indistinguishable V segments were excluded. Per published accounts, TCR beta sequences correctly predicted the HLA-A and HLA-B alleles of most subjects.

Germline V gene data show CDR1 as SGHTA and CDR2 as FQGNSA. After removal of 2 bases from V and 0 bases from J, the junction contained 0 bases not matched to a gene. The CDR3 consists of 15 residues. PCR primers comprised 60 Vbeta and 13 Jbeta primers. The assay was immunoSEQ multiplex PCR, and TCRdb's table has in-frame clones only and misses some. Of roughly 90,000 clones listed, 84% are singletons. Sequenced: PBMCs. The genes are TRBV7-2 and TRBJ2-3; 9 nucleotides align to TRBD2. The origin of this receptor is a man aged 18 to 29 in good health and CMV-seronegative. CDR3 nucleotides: TGTGCCAGCAGCTTAAGCGGGAGGAGCACAGATACGCAGTATTTT. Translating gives CASSLSGRSTDTQYF.